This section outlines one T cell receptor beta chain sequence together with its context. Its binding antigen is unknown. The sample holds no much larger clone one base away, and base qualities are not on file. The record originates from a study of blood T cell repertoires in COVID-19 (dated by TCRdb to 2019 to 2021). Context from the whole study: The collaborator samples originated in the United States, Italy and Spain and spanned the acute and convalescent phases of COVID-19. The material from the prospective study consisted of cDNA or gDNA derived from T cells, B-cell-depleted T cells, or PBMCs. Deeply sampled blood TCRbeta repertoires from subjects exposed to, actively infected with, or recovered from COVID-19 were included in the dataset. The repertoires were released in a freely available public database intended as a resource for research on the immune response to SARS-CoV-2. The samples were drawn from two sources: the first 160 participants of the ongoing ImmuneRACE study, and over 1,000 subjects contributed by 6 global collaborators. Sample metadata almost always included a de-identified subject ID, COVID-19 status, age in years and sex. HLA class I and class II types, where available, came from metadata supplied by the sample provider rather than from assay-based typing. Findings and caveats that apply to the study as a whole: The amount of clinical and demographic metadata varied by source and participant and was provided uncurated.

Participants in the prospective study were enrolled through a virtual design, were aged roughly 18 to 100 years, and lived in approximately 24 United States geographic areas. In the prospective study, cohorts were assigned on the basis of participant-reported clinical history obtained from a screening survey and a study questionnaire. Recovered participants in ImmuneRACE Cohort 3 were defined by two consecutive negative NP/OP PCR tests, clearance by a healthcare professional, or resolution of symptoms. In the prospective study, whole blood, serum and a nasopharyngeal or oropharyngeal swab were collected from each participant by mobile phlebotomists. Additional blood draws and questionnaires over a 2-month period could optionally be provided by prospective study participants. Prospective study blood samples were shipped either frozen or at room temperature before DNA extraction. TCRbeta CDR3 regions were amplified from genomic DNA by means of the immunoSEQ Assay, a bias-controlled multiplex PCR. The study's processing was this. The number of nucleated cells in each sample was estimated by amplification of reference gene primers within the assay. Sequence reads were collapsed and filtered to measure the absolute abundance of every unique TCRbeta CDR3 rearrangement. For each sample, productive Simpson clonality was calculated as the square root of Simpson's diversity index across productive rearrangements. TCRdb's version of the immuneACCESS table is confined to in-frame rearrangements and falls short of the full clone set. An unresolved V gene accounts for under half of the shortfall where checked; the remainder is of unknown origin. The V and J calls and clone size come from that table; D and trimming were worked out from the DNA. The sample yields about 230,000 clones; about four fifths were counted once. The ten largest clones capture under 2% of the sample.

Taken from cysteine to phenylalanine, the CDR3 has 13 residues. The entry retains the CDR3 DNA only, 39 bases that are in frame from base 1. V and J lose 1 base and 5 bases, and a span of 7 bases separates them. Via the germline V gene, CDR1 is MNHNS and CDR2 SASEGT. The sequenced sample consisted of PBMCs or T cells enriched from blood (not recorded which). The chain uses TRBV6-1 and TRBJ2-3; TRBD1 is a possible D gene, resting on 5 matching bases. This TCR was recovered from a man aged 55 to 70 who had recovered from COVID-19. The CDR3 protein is CASSEVTVDTQYF. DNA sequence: TGTGCCAGCAGTGAAGTGACAGTAGATACGCAGTATTTT.